The subject of this entry is one T cell receptor (beta chain). What it binds is unknown. The data were produced by immunoSEQ multiplex PCR, yet TCRdb's version contains in-frame clones alone and is incomplete. The sample yields about 73,000 clones, roughly 79% seen once. This specimen comes from a study of vaccination effects on CD4 cells after COVID-19. Sequencing followed a ViraFEST assay step that expanded antigen-specific CD4+ T cells with viral peptide pools. Subsequent to a culture period of less than twelve days, CD4+ T cells were isolated. Vaccinees lacked prior SARS-CoV-2 infection and tested negative for nucleocapsid antibodies. Supplemented with about 10 IU/ml IL-2 and roughly 10 ug/ml peptides, around 2 million PBMC per well were kept in culture. Researchers swapped half the medium for IL-2 medium on both days 3 and 7. The V gene lost 10 bases and the J gene lost 4 bases, with 7 bases spanning the gap. This CDR3 has 10 residues. Looked up from germline, CDR1 is LNHDA and CDR2 is SQIVND (reference sequence).

The sequenced sample was CD4+ T cells from PBMCs cultured with HCoV-NL63 spike peptides, obtained before COVID-19 vaccination. The rearrangement links TRBV19 to TRBJ2-5, with D unresolved. This TCR was sampled from a human donor who received a COVID-19 vaccine. CDR3 protein: CAIERETQYF. In DNA form, the CDR3 reads TGTGCCATTGAAAGAGAGACCCAGTACTTC.